The rows below give T cell receptor beta chains drawn from one sample of a study of shared clonotypes between healthy human individuals. The method was immunoSEQ multiplex PCR; TCRdb's version includes in-frame clones alone and lacks a portion of them. This sample has more than 450,000 clones, with 79% found just once. The sequenced sample was PBMCs. These TCRs come from a woman in her thirties or forties in good health. Some clones in this sample may be carry-over from other donors' samples. The CDR3 runs from the conserved cysteine through the conserved F or W. A D gene is named only where the DNA matches it firmly. A clone size is listed for some rows: how often the clone was seen (once, few, many), or a class if it is expanded.

TRBJ2-5 | - | TRBV28 | - | CASGKRGYGTQYF | TGTGCCAGCGGCAAGAGAGGATATGGGACCCAGTACTTC
TRBJ2-3 | - | TRBV29-1 | - | CSVEEAGTDTQYF | TGCAGCGTTGAGGAGGCAGGCACAGATACGCAGTATTTT
TRBJ1-4 | - | TRBV11-2 | - | CASSPVPRQATYNEKLFF | TGTGCCAGCAGCCCCGTCCCCAGACAGGCGACGTATAATGAAAAACTGTTTTTT
TRBJ1-3 | TRBD1 | TRBV28 | few | CASSHRDRATGNTIYF | TGTGCCAGCAGCCACCGGGACAGGGCAACTGGAAACACCATATATTTT
TRBJ2-2 | TRBD2 | TRBV11-3 | - | CASSQGLAENTGELFF | TGTGCCAGCAGCCAGGGACTAGCGGAAAACACCGGGGAGCTGTTTTTT
TRBJ1-3 | - | TRBV2 | - | CASSKNGNTIYF | TGTGCCAGCAGTAAGAATGGAAACACCATATATTTT
TRBJ1-2 | - | TRBV5-1 | few | CASSIIENYGYTF | TGCGCCAGCAGCATTATAGAGAACTATGGCTACACCTTC
TRBJ2-5 | - | TRBV10-2 | - | CASTQDQETQYF | TGCGCCAGCACCCAGGATCAAGAGACCCAGTACTTC
TRBJ2-7 | TRBD2 | TRBV18 | - | CASSPTGGGAYEQYF | TGTGCCAGCTCACCAACCGGCGGGGGGGCCTACGAGCAGTACTTC
TRBJ1-1 | - | TRBV14 | - | CASSQAYTEAFF | TGTGCCAGCAGCCAAGCCTACACTGAAGCTTTCTTT
TRBJ2-7 | TRBD1 | TRBV29-1 | - | CSVTGTGGVYEQYF | TGCAGCGTAACCGGGACAGGGGGCGTGTACGAGCAGTACTTC
TRBJ2-5 | TRBD2 | TRBV29-1 | - | CSVEGLAGGPLETQYF | TGCAGCGTAGAAGGACTAGCGGGAGGGCCGCTGGAGACCCAGTACTTC
TRBJ2-1 | - | TRBV11-2 | - | CASSPRSGGSSFF | TGTGCCAGCAGCCCACGGTCCGGAGGTTCTAGTTTCTTC
TRBJ2-5 | - | TRBV7-2 | - | CASSLGGRAEETQYF | TGTGCCAGCAGCTTAGGGGGGCGGGCCGAGGAGACCCAGTACTTC
TRBJ1-5 | - | TRBV6-4 | - | CASSESVGSQPQHF | TGTGCCAGCAGTGAGAGCGTGGGGTCTCAGCCCCAGCATTTT
TRBJ1-1 | - | TRBV7-9 | - | CASSGYRNTEAFF | TGTGCCAGCAGCGGTTACAGAAACACTGAAGCTTTCTTT
TRBJ2-5 | TRBD2 | TRBV5-6 | - | CASSPGAGGLETQYF | TGTGCCAGCAGCCCAGGAGCGGGAGGTTTGGAGACCCAGTACTTC